This TCR beta chain came from a study of blood T cell repertoires in COVID-19. The method was immunoSEQ multiplex PCR; TCRdb's version includes in-frame clones alone and lacks a portion of them. The sample records under 200,000 clones, about 85% being singletons. Germline-derived CDR1 and CDR2 are SNHLY and FYNNEI. The V gene lost 8 bases and the J gene lost 4 bases, with 17 bases spanning the gap. This CDR3 comprises 14 residues. Seattle cases were enrolled at active infection and followed longitudinally. The chain is built from TRBV2 and TRBJ2-5; D is possibly TRBD2 (6 bases). This clonotype originated in a woman between 70 and 85 years old with COVID-19, enrolled during active disease. Sequencing was done on a sample of peripheral blood. CDR3: CASGLGGRGETQYF. The CDR3 nucleotides read TGTGCCAGCGGCCTGGGGGGACGCGGAGAGACCCAGTACTTC.